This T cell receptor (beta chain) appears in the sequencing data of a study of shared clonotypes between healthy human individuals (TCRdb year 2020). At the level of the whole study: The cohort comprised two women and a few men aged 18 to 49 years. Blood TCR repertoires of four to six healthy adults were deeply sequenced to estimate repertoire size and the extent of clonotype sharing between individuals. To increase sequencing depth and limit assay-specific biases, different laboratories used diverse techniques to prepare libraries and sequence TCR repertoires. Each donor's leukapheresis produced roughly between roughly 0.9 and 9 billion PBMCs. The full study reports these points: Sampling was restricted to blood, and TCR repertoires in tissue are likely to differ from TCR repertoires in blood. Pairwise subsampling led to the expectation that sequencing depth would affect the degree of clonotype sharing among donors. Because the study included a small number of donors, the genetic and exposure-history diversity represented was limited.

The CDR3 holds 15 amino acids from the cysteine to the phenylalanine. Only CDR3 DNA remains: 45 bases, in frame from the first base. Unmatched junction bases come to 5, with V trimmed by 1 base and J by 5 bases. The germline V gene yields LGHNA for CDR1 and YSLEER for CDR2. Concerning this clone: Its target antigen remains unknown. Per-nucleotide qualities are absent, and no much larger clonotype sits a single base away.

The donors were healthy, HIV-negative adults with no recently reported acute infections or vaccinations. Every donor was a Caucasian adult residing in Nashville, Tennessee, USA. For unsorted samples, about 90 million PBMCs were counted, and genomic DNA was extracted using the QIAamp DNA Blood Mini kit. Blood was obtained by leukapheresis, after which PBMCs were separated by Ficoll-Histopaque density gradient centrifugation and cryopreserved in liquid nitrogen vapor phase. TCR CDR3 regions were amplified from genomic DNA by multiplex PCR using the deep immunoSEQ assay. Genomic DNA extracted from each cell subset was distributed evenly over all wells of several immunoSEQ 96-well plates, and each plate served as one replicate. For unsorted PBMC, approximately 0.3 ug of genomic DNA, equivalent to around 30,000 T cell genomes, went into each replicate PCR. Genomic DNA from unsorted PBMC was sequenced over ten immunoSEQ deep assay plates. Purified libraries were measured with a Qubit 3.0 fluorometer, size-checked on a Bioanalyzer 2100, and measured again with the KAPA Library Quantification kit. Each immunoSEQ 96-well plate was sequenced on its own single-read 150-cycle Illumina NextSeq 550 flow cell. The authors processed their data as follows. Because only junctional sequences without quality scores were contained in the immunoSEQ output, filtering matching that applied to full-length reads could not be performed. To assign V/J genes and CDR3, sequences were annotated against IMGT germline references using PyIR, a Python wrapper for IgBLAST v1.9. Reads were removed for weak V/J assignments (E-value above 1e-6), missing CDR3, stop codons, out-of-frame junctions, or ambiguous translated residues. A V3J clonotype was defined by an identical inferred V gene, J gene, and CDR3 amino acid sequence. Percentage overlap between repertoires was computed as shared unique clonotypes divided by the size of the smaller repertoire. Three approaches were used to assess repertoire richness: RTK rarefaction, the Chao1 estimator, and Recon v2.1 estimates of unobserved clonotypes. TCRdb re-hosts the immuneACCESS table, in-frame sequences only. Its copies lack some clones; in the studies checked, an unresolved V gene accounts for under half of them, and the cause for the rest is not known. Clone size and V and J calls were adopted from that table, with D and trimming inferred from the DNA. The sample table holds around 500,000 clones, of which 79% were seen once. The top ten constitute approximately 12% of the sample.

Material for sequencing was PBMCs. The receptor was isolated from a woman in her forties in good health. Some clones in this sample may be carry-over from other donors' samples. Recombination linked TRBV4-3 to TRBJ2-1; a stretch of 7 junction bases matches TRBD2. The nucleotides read TGCGCCAGCAGCCAAGTAGCTAGCGGAAACAATGAGCAGTTCTTC. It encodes CASSQVASGNNEQFF.